This entry lists 8 T cell receptor beta chains sequenced from one sample in a study of molecular identifiers for immune sequencing clone quantification. TCRdb independently ran MiXCR on the PCR reads; one entry per CDR3 protein. This sample has over 550,000 distinct CDR3 sequences, with around 25% found just once. Source material: naive CD8+ T cells from blood, with Jurkat cell RNA spiked in. Documented subset: FACS-sorted CD8+CD4-CCR7+CD45RA+ naive T cells. These receptors originate from a human donor in good health. Some libraries in this study had Jurkat cell RNA spiked in.

This clonotype occurred many times. The V call is TRBV29-1, the J call TRBJ2-7, with D possibly matching TRBD1 (6 bases). Germline V gene lookup returns CDR1 SQVTM and CDR2 ANQGSEA. V was shortened by 4 bases and J by 7 bases, with 17 bases between the two germline ends. The length of the CDR3 is 13 residues. The chain's CDR3 is CSVVGHGEREQYF. The DNA of the CDR3 is TGCAGCGTTGTGGGACACGGAGAAAGGGAGCAGTACTTC.

This clonotype showed up many times. The V and J genes are TRBV4-3 and TRBJ1-1; D ambiguous. The germline CDR1 and CDR2 sequences are LGHNA and YSLEER. Trimming stripped 1 base from V and 3 bases from J, with 6 bases between. CDR3 length: 13 residues. Written as DNA, the CDR3 is TGCGCCAGCAGCCAAGGGAGGTACACTGAAGCTTTCTTT. Encoded protein: CASSQGRYTEAFF.

This chain joins TRBV12-3 or TRBV12-4 and TRBJ2-1, with 12 bases that match TRBD1. The CDR3 has 18 amino acids. Trimming at V came to 4 bases and at J to 5 bases, leaving 12 bases not matched to a gene. The DNA for the CDR3 is TGTGCCAGCAGTTCAGTTGATTGGGGACAGGGGGCCCACAATGAGCAGTTCTTC. Amino acid sequence: CASSSVDWGQGAHNEQFF.

Concerning this clonotype: Just one base apart from a much larger clone, this may be a read error. CDR3 DNA: TGTGCCAGCAGCTCGATCAGGGAAGACACTGAAGCTTCCTTT. Translated, it gives CASSSIREDTEASF. The rearrangement links TRBV6-2 or TRBV6-3 to TRBJ1-1; tentative D call: TRBD1 (5 bases). CDR1 is MNHEY and CDR2 is SVGEGT in the germline V gene. This CDR3 region has 14 residues.

This clonotype was seen a single time. V gene TRBV6-2 or TRBV6-3 combines with J gene TRBJ2-7; 7 bases fit TRBD2. This CDR3 is built from 16 residues. J gave up 4 bases and V 5 bases, and 14 bases lay outside the gene matches. The germline V gene encodes CDR1 MNHEY and CDR2 SVGEGT. The chain's CDR3 is CASSHNPGGTTYEQYF. The CDR3 DNA sequence: TGTGCCAGCAGTCACAACCCCGGGGGGACGACGTACGAGCAGTACTTC.

The chain combines TRBV5-4 with TRBJ2-7; D gene unclear. The V end lost 4 bases, the J end lost 6 bases, and 14 bases lay between the germline ends. The germline CDR1 and CDR2 sequences are SGHNT and YYREEE (reference sequence). The CDR3 runs 13 residues. This chain's CDR3 is CASSVLTESEQYF. CDR3 nucleotide sequence: TGTGCCAGCAGCGTGTTGACCGAATCCGAGCAGTACTTC.

This clonotype was observed a few times. The conserved phenylalanine or tryptophan is not found at the CDR3 terminus, so this likely reflects a read error. V gene TRBV13 combines with J gene TRBJ2-3; TRBD2 agrees at 9 bases. Germline CDR1 and CDR2: PRHDT and FYEKMQ (reference sequence). The CDR3 totals 14 residues. V shed 6 bases, J shed 6 bases, and the junction held 7 bases outside the gene matches. Here the CDR3 reads CASRPLAGDDTQYS. The CDR3 DNA sequence: TGTGCCAGCAGACCACTAGCGGGTGACGATACGCAGTATTCT.

The table lists this clonotype with many counts. This chain links TRBV7-8 with TRBJ2-3; D is unclear. The CDR3 has 16 residues. Trimming removed 2 bases at V and 0 bases at J, with 12 bases between. CDR1 SGHVS and CDR2 FQNEAQ come from the germline V gene. CDR3 sequence reads: CASSLLNGVSTDTQYF. The CDR3 nucleotides read TGTGCCAGCAGCTTACTCAATGGGGTTAGCACAGATACGCAGTATTTT.